The T cell receptor beta chain under discussion was sequenced for a study of blood T cell repertoires in COVID-19. Looking at the study overall: Some COVID-19 samples were acute and others convalescent; all came from the United States, Italy and Spain. T cells, B-cell-depleted T cells, or PBMCs supplied cDNA or gDNA.

Generated by immunoSEQ multiplex PCR, the TCRdb table keeps only in-frame clones and is missing some. The sample yields 75,000 to 100,000 clones, approximately 89% seen once. The clonotype was recovered from a human donor with acute or convalescent COVID-19. The donor label of this sample is uncertain. Sequenced input: peripheral blood.

For the CDR3, the DNA is TGTGCCAGCAGCTTGGGCGGGGCTCCCAATCAGCCCCAGCATTTT. This sequence encodes CASSLGGAPNQPQHF. The chain recombines TRBV5-5 with TRBJ1-5, with D tentatively TRBD1 (5 bases). Trimming removed 0 bases at V and 3 bases at J, with 10 bases between. This CDR3 is 15 amino acids long. Germline CDR1 reads SGHKS; CDR2 reads YYEKEE (reference sequence).